This T cell receptor (beta chain) was profiled in a study of shared clonotypes between healthy human individuals. Overall study: Aged between 18 and 49, the donors were a couple of women and a few men. Study results and limitations: Generation of non-shared clonotypes was less probable than generation of clonotypes shared by all four donors. What naive subsets generally showed was a larger estimated richness than memory subsets showed.

As regards this clone: Its antigen is currently unknown.

Negatively enriched CD4+ T cells were divided by CD45RA into naive and memory. The assay was immunoSEQ multiplex PCR, and TCRdb's table has in-frame clones only and misses some. The table has about 520,000 clones, about 96% seen once. The germline V and J ends were trimmed by 3 bases and 0 bases, with 11 bases remaining between them. Germline V gene lookup returns CDR1 ENHRY and CDR2 SYGVKD. The CDR3 runs to 15 residues. This TCR came from a woman between 25 and 40 years old in good health. The chain joins TRBV10-3 to TRBJ1-1, with D tentatively TRBD1 (6 bases). The specimen was naive CD4+ T cells sorted from blood. Described subset: CD45RA+ positively selected. The CDR3 DNA follows: TGTGCCATCAGTGACCCAGGACAGTTGAACACTGAAGCTTTCTTT. Protein sequence: CAISDPGQLNTEAFF.